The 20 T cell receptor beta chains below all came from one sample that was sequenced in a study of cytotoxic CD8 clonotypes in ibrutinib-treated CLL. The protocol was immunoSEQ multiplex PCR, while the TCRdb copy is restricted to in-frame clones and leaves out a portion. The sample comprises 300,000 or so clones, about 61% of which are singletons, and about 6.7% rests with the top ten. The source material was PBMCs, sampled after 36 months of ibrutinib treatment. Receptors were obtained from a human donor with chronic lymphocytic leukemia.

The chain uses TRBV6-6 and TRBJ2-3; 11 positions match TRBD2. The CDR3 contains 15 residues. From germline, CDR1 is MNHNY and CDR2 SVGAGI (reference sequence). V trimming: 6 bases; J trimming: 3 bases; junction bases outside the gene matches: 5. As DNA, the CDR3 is TGTGCCAGCAGCCGCTCTAGCGGGGGGACAGATACGCAGTATTTT. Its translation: CASSRSSGGTDTQYF.

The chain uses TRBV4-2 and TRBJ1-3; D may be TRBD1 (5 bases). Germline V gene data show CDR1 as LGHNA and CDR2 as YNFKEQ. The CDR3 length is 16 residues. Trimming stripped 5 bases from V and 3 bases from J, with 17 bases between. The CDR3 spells CASSAPGTPFGNTIYF. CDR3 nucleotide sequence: TGTGCCAGCAGCGCTCCCGGGACTCCGTTTGGAAACACCATATATTTT.

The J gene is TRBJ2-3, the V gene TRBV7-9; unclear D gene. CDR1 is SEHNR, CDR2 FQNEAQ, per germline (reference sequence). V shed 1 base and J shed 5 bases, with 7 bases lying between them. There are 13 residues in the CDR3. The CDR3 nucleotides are TGTGCCAGCAGCTTAGAGTTTGGAGATACGCAGTATTTT. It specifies CASSLEFGDTQYF.

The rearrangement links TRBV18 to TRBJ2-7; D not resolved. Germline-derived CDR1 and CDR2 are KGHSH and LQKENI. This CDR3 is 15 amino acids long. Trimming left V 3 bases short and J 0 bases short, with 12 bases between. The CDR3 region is CASSPGGQTSYEQYF. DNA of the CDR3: TGTGCCAGCTCACCGGGCGGTCAGACCTCCTACGAGCAGTACTTC.

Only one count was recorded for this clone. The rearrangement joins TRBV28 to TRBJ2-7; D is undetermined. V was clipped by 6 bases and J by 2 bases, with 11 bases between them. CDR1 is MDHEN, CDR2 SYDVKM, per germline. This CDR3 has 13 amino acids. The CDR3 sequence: CASSRGPTYEQYF. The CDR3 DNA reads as TGTGCCAGCAGCCGAGGTCCCACCTACGAGCAGTACTTC.

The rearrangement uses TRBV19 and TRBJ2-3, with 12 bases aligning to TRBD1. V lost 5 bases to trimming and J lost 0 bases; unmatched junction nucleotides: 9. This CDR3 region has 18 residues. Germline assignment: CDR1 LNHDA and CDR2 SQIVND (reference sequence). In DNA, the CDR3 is TGTGCCAGTAGTGGGCGGGACAGGGGGCTATTTAGCACAGATACGCAGTATTTT. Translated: CASSGRDRGLFSTDTQYF.

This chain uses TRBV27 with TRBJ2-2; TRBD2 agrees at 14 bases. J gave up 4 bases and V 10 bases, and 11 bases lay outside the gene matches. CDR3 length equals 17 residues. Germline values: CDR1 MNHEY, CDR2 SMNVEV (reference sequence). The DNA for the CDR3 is TGTGCCACCGCGGGGACTAGCGGGAGTATCGGCACCGGGGAGCTGTTTTTT. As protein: CATAGTSGSIGTGELFF.

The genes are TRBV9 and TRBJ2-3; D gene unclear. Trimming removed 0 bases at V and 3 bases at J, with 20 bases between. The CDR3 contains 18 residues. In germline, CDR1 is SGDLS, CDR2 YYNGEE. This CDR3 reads CASSVEKWALPRTDTQYF. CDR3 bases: TGTGCCAGCAGCGTAGAGAAGTGGGCTTTACCGAGGACAGATACGCAGTATTTT.

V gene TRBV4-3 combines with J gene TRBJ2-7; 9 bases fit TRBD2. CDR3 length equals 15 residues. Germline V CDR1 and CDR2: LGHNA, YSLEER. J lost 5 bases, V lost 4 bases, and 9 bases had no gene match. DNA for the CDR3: TGCGCCAGCAGCCCCTCCCCTAGCGGGATGAACGAGCAGTACTTC. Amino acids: CASSPSPSGMNEQYF.

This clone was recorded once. The CDR3 nucleotides read TGTGCCAGCAGCCCAGCAGGGTACAATGAGCAGTTCTTC. Encoded protein: CASSPAGYNEQFF. The rearrangement joins TRBV7-2 to TRBJ2-1; D may be TRBD1 (5 bases). The germline V and J ends were trimmed by 5 bases and 4 bases, with 9 bases remaining between them. This CDR3 has 13 residues. Germline-derived CDR1 and CDR2 are SGHTA and FQGNSA.

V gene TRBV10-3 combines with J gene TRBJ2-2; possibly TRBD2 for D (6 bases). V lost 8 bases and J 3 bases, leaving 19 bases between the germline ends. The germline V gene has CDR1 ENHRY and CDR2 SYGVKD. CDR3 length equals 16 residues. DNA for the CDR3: TGTGCCATCCTCGGCCTACGGGAGAAGGACACCGGGGAGCTGTTTTTT. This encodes CAILGLREKDTGELFF.

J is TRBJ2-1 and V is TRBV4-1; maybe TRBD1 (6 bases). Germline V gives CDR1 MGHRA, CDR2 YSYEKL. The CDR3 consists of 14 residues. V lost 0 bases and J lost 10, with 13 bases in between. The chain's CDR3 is CASSQDLGAREQFF. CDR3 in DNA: TGCGCCAGCAGCCAAGATCTGGGGGCGCGGGAGCAGTTCTTC.

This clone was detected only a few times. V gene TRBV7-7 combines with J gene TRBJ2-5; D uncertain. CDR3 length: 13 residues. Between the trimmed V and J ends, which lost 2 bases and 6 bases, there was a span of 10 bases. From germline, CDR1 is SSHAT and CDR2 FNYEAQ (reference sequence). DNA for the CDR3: TGTGCCAGCAGCTTACAAGGGTTGCAGACCCAGTACTTC. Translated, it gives CASSLQGLQTQYF. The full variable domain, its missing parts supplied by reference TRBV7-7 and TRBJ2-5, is GAGVSQSPRYKVTKRGQDVTLRCDPISSHATLYWYQQALGQGPEFLTYFNYEAQPDKSGLPSDRFSAERPEGSISTLTIQRTEQRDSAMYRCASSLQGLQTQYFGPGTRLLVL.

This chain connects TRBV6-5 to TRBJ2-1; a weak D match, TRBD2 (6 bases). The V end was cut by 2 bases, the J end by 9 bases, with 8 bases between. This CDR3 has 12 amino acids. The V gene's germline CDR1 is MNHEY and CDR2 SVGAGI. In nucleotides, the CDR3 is TGTGCCAGCAGTTACGGGGGGATTGAGCAGTTCTTC. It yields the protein CASSYGGIEQFF.

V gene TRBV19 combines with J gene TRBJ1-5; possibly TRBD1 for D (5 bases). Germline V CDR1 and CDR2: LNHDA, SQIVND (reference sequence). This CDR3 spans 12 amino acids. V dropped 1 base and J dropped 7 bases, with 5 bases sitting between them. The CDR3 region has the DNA TGTGCCAGTAGTATAGCAGGGCAGCCCCAGCATTTT. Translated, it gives CASSIAGQPQHF.

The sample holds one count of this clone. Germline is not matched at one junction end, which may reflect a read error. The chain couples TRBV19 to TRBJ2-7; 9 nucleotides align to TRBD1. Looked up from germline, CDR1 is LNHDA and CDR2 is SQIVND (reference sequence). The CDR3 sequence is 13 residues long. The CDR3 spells CASMRDREYEQYF. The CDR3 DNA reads TGTGCTAGTATGAGGGACAGGGAGTACGAGCAGTACTTC.

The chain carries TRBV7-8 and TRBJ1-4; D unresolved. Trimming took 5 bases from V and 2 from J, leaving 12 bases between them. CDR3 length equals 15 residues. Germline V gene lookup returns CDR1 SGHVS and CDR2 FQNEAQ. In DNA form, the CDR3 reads TGTGCCAGCAGCCCGTTCCCGAGGACTAATGAAAAACTGTTTTTT. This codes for CASSPFPRTNEKLFF.

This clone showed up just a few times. This chain's CDR3 is CASSALPGPRSTDTQYF. DNA of the CDR3: TGCGCCAGCAGCGCGTTACCGGGACCCAGAAGCACAGATACGCAGTATTTT. V and J are TRBV5-1 and TRBJ2-3; either TRBD1 or TRBD2 may fit D (5 bases each). The germline CDR1 and CDR2 sequences are SGHRS and YFSETQ. Trimming took 4 bases from V and 0 from J, leaving 18 bases between them. CDR3 length: 17 amino acids.

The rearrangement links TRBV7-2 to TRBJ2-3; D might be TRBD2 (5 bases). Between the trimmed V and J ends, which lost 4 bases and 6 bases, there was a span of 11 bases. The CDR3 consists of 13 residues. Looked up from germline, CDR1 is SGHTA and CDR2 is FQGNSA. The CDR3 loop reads CASSSLPGDTQYF. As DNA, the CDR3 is TGTGCCAGCAGCTCACTCCCGGGGGATACGCAGTATTTT.

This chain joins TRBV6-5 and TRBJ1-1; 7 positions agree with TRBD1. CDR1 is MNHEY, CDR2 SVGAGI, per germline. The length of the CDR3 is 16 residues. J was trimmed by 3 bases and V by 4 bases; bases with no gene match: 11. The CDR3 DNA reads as TGTGCCAGCAGTTCTCGTCCGACAGGGAAGCACACTGAAGCTTTCTTT. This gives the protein CASSSRPTGKHTEAFF.